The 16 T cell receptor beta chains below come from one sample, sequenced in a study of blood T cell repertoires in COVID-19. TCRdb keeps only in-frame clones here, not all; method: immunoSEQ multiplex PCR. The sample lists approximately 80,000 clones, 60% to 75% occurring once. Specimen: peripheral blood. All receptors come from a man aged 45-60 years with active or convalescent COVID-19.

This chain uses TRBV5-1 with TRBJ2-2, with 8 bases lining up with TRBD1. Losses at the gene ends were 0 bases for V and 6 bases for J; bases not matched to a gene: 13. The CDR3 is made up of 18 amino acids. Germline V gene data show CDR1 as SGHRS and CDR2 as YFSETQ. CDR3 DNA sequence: TGCGCCAGCAGCTTGGTGGCAGGGGGCGCGGGCGTTGCCGGGGAGCTGTTTTTT. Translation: CASSLVAGGAGVAGELFF.

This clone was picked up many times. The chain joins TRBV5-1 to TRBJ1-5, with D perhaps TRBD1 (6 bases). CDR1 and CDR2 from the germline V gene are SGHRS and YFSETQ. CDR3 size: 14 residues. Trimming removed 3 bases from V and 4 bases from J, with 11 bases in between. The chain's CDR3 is CASSSWTANQPQHF. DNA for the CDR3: TGCGCCAGCAGCTCTTGGACAGCAAATCAGCCCCAGCATTTT.

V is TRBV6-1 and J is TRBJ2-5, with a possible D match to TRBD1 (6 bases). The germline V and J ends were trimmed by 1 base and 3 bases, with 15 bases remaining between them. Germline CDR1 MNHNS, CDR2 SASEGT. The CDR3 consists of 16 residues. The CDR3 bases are TGTGCCAGCAGTGAAGTTGGAGGAACAGGGAAAGAGACCCAGTACTTC. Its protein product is CASSEVGGTGKETQYF.

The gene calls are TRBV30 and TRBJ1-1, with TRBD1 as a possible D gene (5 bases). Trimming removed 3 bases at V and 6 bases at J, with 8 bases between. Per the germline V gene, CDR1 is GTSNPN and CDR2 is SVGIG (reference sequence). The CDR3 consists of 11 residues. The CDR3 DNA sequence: TGTGCCTGGAGGGGGCACTCTGAAGCTTTCTTT. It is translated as CAWRGHSEAFF.

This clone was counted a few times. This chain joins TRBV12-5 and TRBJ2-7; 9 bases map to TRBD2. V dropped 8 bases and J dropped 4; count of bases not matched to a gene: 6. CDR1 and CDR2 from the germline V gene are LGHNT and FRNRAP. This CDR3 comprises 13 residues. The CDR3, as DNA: TGTGCTAGTTCCATGGCGGGGGGGTACGAGCAGTACTTC. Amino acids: CASSMAGGYEQYF. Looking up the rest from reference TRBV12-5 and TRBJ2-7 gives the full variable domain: DARVTQTPRHKVTEMGQEVTMRCQPILGHNTVFWYRQTMMQGLELLAYFRNRAPLDDSGMPKDRFSAEMPDATLATLKIQPSEPRDSAVYFCASSMAGGYEQYFGPGTRLTVT.

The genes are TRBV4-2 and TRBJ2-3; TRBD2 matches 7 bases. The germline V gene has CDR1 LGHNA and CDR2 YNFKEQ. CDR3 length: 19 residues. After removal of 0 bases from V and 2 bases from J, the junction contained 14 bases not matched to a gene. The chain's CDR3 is CASSQDGVAAGFSTDTQYF. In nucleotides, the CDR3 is TGTGCCAGCAGCCAAGATGGGGTGGCAGCGGGGTTCTCCACAGATACGCAGTATTTT.

CDR3 in amino acids: CASSVEGGYNTGELFF. CDR3 in DNA: TGTGCCAGCAGCGTAGAAGGCGGTTATAACACCGGGGAGCTGTTTTTT. V gene TRBV9 combines with J gene TRBJ2-2; no firm D call. Between the trimmed V and J ends, which lost 0 bases and 2 bases, there was a span of 11 bases. The length of the CDR3 is 16 residues. Germline lookup yields CDR1 SGDLS and CDR2 YYNGEE.

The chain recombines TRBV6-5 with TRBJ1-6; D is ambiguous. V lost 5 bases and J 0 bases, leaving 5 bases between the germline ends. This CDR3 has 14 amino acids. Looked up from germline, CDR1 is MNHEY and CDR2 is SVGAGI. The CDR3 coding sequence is TGTGCCAGCAGTAGGAGCTCCTATAATTCACCCCTCCACTTT. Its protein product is CASSRSSYNSPLHF.

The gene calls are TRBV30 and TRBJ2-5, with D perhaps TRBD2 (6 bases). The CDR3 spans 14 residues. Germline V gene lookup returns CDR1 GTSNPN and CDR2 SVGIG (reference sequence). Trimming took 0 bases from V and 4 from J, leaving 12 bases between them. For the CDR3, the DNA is TGTGCCTGGAGTGTAAACGGGGGTCCAGAGACCCAGTACTTC. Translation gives CAWSVNGGPETQYF.

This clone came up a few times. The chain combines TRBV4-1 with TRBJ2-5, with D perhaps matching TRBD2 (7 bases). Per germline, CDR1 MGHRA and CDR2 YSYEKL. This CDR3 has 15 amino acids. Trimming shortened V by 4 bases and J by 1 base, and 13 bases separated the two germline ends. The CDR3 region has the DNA TGCGCCAGCAGCCCCTTGGGGGGGGCCCAAGAGACCCAGTACTTC. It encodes CASSPLGGAQETQYF.

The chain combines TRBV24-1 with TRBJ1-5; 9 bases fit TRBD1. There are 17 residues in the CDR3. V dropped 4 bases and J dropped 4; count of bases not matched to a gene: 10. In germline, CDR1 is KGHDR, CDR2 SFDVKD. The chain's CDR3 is CATSEDRGTGWNQPQHF. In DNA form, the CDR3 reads TGTGCCACCAGTGAGGACCGAGGGACAGGGTGGAATCAGCCCCAGCATTTT.

This chain's CDR3 is CASSYSRGTVEAFF. CDR3 in DNA: TGTGCCAGCAGTTACTCCCGTGGGACTGTGGAAGCTTTCTTT. The rearrangement uses TRBV6-5 and TRBJ1-1; tentatively, D is TRBD1 (5 bases). V was trimmed by 0 bases and J by 8 bases, leaving 13 bases between them. Germline lookup yields CDR1 MNHEY and CDR2 SVGAGI. The CDR3 length is 14 residues.

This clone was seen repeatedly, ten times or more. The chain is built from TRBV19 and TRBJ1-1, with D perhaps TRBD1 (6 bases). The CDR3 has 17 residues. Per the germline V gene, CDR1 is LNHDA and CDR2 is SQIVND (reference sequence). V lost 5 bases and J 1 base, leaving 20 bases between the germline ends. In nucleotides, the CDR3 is TGTGCCAGTAGTCCCCAAACCACAGGGCCCAAGAACACTGAAGCTTTCTTT. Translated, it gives CASSPQTTGPKNTEAFF.

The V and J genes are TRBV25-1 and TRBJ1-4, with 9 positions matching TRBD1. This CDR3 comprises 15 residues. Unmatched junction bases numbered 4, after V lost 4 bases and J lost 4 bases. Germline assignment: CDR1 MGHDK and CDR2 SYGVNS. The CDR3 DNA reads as TGTGCCAGCAGTGCCCGGACAGGGGTTAATGAAAAACTGTTTTTT. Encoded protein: CASSARTGVNEKLFF.

CDR3 loop: CASSPGHSNTEAFF. The DNA of the CDR3 is TGTGCCAGCAGCCCGGGACATTCGAACACTGAAGCTTTCTTT. V usage is TRBV5-6 and J usage is TRBJ1-1, with D maybe TRBD1 (6 bases). V gave up 4 bases and J gave up 1 base, with 11 bases separating them. The CDR3 loop spans 14 amino acids. From germline, CDR1 is SGHDT and CDR2 YYEEEE.

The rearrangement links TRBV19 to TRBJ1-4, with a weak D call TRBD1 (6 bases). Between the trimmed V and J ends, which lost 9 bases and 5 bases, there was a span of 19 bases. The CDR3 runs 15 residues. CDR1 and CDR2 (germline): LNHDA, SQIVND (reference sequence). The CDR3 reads CASQGQLNRNEKLFF. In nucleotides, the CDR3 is TGTGCCAGCCAAGGACAGCTCAACAGAAATGAAAAACTGTTTTTT.